The 21 T cell receptor beta chains reported below all come from one sample, sequenced in a study of cytomegalovirus exposure and HLA in healthy donors. PCR employed 60 Vbeta and 13 Jbeta primers. The table came from immunoSEQ multiplex PCR; TCRdb's copy has only in-frame clones and leaves some out. The sample has roughly 100,000 clones; roughly three quarters are singletons. Specimen: PBMCs. The receptors originated from a man aged 45-65 years in good health and CMV-seropositive.

V and J are TRBV18 and TRBJ1-3; D possibly corresponds to TRBD1 (6 bases). Germline CDR1 and CDR2: KGHSH and LQKENI. There are 16 residues in the CDR3. V was pared by 3 bases and J by 0 bases, with 12 bases between. CDR3 amino acids: CASSPRGQSSGNTIYF. The CDR3 DNA is TGTGCCAGCTCACCCCGTGGACAGAGCTCTGGAAACACCATATATTTT.

V is TRBV12-5 and J is TRBJ2-1; TRBD2 matches at 8 bases. Germline CDR1 is LGHNT and CDR2 is FRNRAP. V lost 1 base and J lost 8; bases outside the gene matches: 1. The CDR3 length is 13 residues. This CDR3 is CASGLGTSYEQFF. DNA for the CDR3: TGTGCTAGTGGTTTGGGGACTAGCTATGAGCAGTTCTTC.

The rearrangement links TRBV11-2 to TRBJ2-1; maybe TRBD1 (6 bases). The CDR3 sequence is 15 residues long. Per the germline V gene, CDR1 is SGHAT and CDR2 is FQNNGV. Trimming pared 6 bases from V and 6 bases from J, leaving 18 bases between. CDR3 loop: CASRGAAGLGNEQFF. CDR3 coding DNA: TGTGCCAGCAGGGGGGCGGCAGGGCTTGGCAATGAGCAGTTCTTC.

The chain uses TRBV10-3 and TRBJ2-5, with TRBD1 matching 8 bases. The ends lost 6 bases at V and 4 bases at J; junction bases unmatched: 13. Germline CDR1 and CDR2: ENHRY and SYGVKD. The length of the CDR3 is 16 residues. The CDR3 DNA reads as TGTGCCATCAGGAACCCCAATGGACAGGGTCGAGAGACCCAGTACTTC. This encodes CAIRNPNGQGRETQYF.

The chain has TRBV19 and TRBJ2-1; 9 bases line up with TRBD1. This CDR3 spans 17 amino acids. The junction had 10 bases not matched to a gene; V was cut back by 4 bases and J by 3 bases. CDR1 and CDR2 (germline): LNHDA, SQIVND (reference sequence). The CDR3 DNA is TGTGCCAGTAGTACGACATGGACAGGGGTGCTCTACAATGAGCAGTTCTTC. Translation gives CASSTTWTGVLYNEQFF. Drawing the rest from reference TRBV19 and TRBJ2-1, the complete variable domain is DGGITQSPKYLFRKEGQNVTLSCEQNLNHDAMYWYRQDPGQGLRLIYYSQIVNDFQKGDIAEGYSVSREKKESFPLTVTSAQKNPTAFYLCASSTTWTGVLYNEQFFGPGTRLTVL.

The chain carries TRBV6-5 and TRBJ2-3; D possibly corresponds to TRBD2 (5 bases). The CDR3 has 14 residues. Germline V gene lookup returns CDR1 MNHEY and CDR2 SVGAGI. V lost 6 bases and J 0 bases, leaving 10 bases between the germline ends. CDR3 region: CASRRGPSTDTQYF. The DNA for the CDR3 is TGTGCCAGCAGACGAGGGCCTAGCACAGATACGCAGTATTTT.

The gene calls are TRBV5-8 and TRBJ2-7; 13 nucleotides line up with TRBD2. V shed 1 base, J shed 4 bases, and the junction held 8 bases outside the gene matches. Germline V gives CDR1 SGHTS, CDR2 YDEGEE. The CDR3 has 17 amino acids. CDR3 DNA sequence: TGTGCCAGCAGCTTGCAATGGACTAGCGGGAGAGGGTACGAGCAGTACTTC. This gives the protein CASSLQWTSGRGYEQYF.

The V call is TRBV29-1, the J call TRBJ1-5; possibly TRBD1 for D (5 bases). V gave up 4 bases and J gave up 4 bases, with 11 bases separating them. Per the germline V gene, CDR1 is SQVTM and CDR2 is ANQGSEA. CDR3 length: 13 residues. The CDR3 DNA is TGCAGCGTTGGACAGACCCATAATCAGCCCCAGCATTTT. This sequence encodes CSVGQTHNQPQHF.

The genes are TRBV7-3 and TRBJ2-1; 7 bases are shared with TRBD2. The J segment lost 7 bases and the V segment lost 0 bases, leaving 9 bases of the junction unmatched. The CDR3 length is 16 residues. Germline V gene lookup returns CDR1 SGHTA and CDR2 FQGTGA. CDR3 DNA: TGTGCCAGCAGCTTAACGATCGCCAACGGGGGGAATGAGCAGTTCTTC. Encoded protein: CASSLTIANGGNEQFF.

V usage is TRBV5-4 and J usage is TRBJ1-4, with TRBD1 as a possible D gene (6 bases). V lost 4 bases and J 7 bases, leaving 14 bases between the germline ends. From germline, CDR1 is SGHNT and CDR2 YYREEE (reference sequence). The CDR3 is 14 residues long. CDR3 region: CASSERQAGEKLFF. For the CDR3, the DNA is TGTGCCAGCAGCGAACGACAGGCGGGTGAAAAACTGTTTTTT.

The count of this clone is one. J is TRBJ2-7 and V is TRBV11-3; the match to TRBD1 covers 7 bases. The germline V gene has CDR1 SGHNT and CDR2 YENEEA. The V segment lost 1 base and the J segment 4 bases; nucleotides outside the gene matches: 4. The CDR3 totals 14 residues. CDR3 sequence reads: CASSLGTGVYEQYF. The DNA of the CDR3 is TGTGCCAGCAGCTTAGGCACAGGGGTGTACGAGCAGTACTTC.

The rearrangement uses TRBV5-6 and TRBJ1-2, with D tentatively TRBD1 (5 bases). V lost 0 bases and J lost 2, with 8 bases in between. This CDR3 has 14 amino acids. Germline V gene sequence: CDR1 SGHDT, CDR2 YYEEEE. As DNA, the CDR3 is TGTGCCAGCAGCTTGGTAGGGGCCAACTATGGCTACACCTTC. It specifies CASSLVGANYGYTF.

V gene TRBV7-2 combines with J gene TRBJ2-1; D remains ambiguous. The CDR3 totals 13 residues. Germline CDR1 is SGHTA and CDR2 is FQGNSA. Trimming removed 4 bases at V and 0 bases at J, with 4 bases between. CDR3 in amino acids: CASSSSSYNEQFF. The CDR3 DNA sequence: TGTGCCAGCAGCTCGAGCTCCTACAATGAGCAGTTCTTC.

This clone was observed a handful of times. The V call is TRBV4-1, the J call TRBJ2-3; D gene ambiguous. Germline CDR1 reads MGHRA; CDR2 reads YSYEKL. V gave up 1 base and J gave up 2 bases, with 7 bases separating them. This CDR3 is 14 amino acids long. CDR3 DNA sequence: TGCGCCAGCAGCCAAGCCCAACACACAGATACGCAGTATTTT. Translated: CASSQAQHTDTQYF.

The V and J genes are TRBV28 and TRBJ2-1; 7 nucleotides align to TRBD2. The V segment lost 3 bases and the J segment 6 bases; nucleotides outside the gene matches: 8. The CDR3 runs 15 residues. Germline-derived CDR1 and CDR2 are MDHEN and SYDVKM. CDR3 amino acids: CASSFTLAGVNEQFF. CDR3 nucleotides: TGTGCCAGCAGTTTCACACTTGCGGGAGTCAATGAGCAGTTCTTC. The whole variable domain, filled in from reference TRBV28 and TRBJ2-1, reads DVKVTQSSRYLVKRTGEKVFLECVQDMDHENMFWYRQDPGLGLRLIYFSYDVKMKEKGDIPEGYSVSREKKERFSLILESASTNQTSMYLCASSFTLAGVNEQFFGPGTRLTVL.

The chain has TRBV5-1 and TRBJ2-7; 10 nucleotides line up with TRBD1. V was pared by 2 bases and J by 0 bases, with 5 bases of the junction left unmatched. Per the germline V gene, CDR1 is SGHRS and CDR2 is YFSETQ. The CDR3 is made up of 16 amino acids. CDR3: CASSLQTGGSSYEQYF. The CDR3 DNA sequence: TGCGCCAGCAGCTTACAGACAGGGGGCAGCTCCTACGAGCAGTACTTC. Drawing the rest from reference TRBV5-1 and TRBJ2-7, the complete variable domain is KAGVTQTPRYLIKTRGQQVTLSCSPISGHRSVSWYQQTPGQGLQFLFEYFSETQRNKGNFPGRFSGRQFSNSRSEMNVSTLELGDSALYLCASSLQTGGSSYEQYFGPGTRLTVT.

Concerning this clone itself: The sample has other DNA sequences that encode this CDR3 too. This chain connects TRBV30 to TRBJ2-3; no reliable D call. Trimming removed 2 bases at V and 0 bases at J, with 3 bases between. Germline V gene data show CDR1 as GTSNPN and CDR2 as SVGIG (reference sequence). This CDR3 has 12 residues. For the CDR3, the DNA is TGTGCCTGGAGTTCGAGCACAGATACGCAGTATTTT. Translating it yields CAWSSSTDTQYF.

The rearrangement uses TRBV6-5 and TRBJ1-1; D is uncertain. The CDR3 totals 13 residues. CDR1 is MNHEY and CDR2 is SVGAGI in the germline V gene. The ends were cut back, 8 bases at V and 3 bases at J, with 13 bases in the middle. Here the CDR3 reads CASSTQRDTEAFF. DNA of the CDR3: TGTGCCAGCTCTACTCAGAGGGACACTGAAGCTTTCTTT.

On this clone: One end of the junction does not line up with germline, which may come from a read error. This sequence joins TRBV7-9 and TRBJ2-5, with D possibly TRBD2 on 5 matching bases. Germline CDR1 SEHNR, CDR2 FQNEAQ (reference sequence). The CDR3 has 15 residues. The CDR3 here is CSSSDLGDYQETQYF. The CDR3 DNA sequence: TGTTCCAGCAGCGACTTAGGAGACTATCAAGAGACCCAGTACTTC.

The chain combines TRBV6-5 with TRBJ2-3; D possibly corresponds to TRBD2 (6 bases). Germline CDR1 and CDR2: MNHEY and SVGAGI. V lost 2 bases, J lost 6 bases, and 15 bases lay in between. CDR3 length: 15 residues. For the CDR3, the DNA is TGTGCCAGCAGTTACGATGGGGGGTCTTCGGATACGCAGTATTTT. Translating it yields CASSYDGGSSDTQYF.

This chain uses TRBV6-5 with TRBJ1-3; no definite D call. The germline V and J ends were trimmed by 0 bases and 7 bases, with 13 bases remaining between them. Looked up from germline, CDR1 is MNHEY and CDR2 is SVGAGI. The CDR3 is 15 amino acids. CDR3 sequence reads: CASSYSSGLGNTIYF. Written as DNA, the CDR3 is TGTGCCAGCAGTTACTCGAGCGGTCTCGGGAACACCATATATTTT.